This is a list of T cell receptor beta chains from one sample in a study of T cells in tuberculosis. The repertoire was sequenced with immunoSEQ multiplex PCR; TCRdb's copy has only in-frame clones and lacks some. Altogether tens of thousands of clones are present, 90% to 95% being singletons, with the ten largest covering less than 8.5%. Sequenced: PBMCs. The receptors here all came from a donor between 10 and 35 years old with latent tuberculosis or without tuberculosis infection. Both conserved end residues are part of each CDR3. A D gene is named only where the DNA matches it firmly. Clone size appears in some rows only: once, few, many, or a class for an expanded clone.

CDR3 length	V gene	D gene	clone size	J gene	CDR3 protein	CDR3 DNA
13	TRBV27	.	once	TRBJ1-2	CASGISGGNGYTF	TGTGCCAGTGGAATTTCGGGGGGTAACGGCTACACCTTC
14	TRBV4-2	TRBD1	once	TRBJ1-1	CASSLQGANTEAFF	TGTGCCAGCAGCCTACAGGGGGCGAACACTGAAGCTTTCTTT
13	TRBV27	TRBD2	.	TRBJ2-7	CASSFSGGYEQYF	TGTGCCAGCAGTTTTAGCGGGGGCTACGAGCAGTACTTC
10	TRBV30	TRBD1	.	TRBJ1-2	CAGYRGGYTF	TGTGCCGGGTACAGGGGCGGCTACACCTTC
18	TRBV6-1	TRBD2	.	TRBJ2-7	CASSEVIWGGSGRAGQYF	TGTGCCAGCAGTGAAGTAATTTGGGGGGGTAGCGGGAGGGCCGGGCAGTACTTC
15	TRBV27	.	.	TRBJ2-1	CASTTGGWNYNEQFF	TGTGCCAGCACGACAGGTGGATGGAACTACAATGAGCAGTTCTTC
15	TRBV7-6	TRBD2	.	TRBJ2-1	CASSQTSGAYNEQFF	TGTGCCAGCAGCCAGACTAGCGGGGCCTACAATGAGCAGTTCTTC
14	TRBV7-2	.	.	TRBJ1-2	CASTDDRANYGYTF	TGTGCCAGCACCGACGACAGAGCTAACTATGGCTACACCTTC
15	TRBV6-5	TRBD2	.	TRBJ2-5	CASSYRTSGGETQYF	TGTGCCAGCAGTTACCGGACTAGCGGGGGGGAGACCCAGTACTTC
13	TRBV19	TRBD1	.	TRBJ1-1	CASLTGVGAEAFF	TGTGCCAGTTTGACAGGGGTTGGCGCTGAAGCTTTCTTT
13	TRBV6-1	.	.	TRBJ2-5	CASRYHPAETQYF	TGTGCCAGCAGGTACCACCCTGCGGAGACCCAGTACTTC
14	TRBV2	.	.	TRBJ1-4	CASSEERIGEKLFF	TGTGCCAGCAGTGAGGAGAGGATCGGAGAAAAACTGTTTTTT
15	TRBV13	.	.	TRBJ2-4	CASSLGGTAKNIQYF	TGTGCCAGCAGCCTCGGAGGGACGGCCAAAAACATTCAGTACTTC
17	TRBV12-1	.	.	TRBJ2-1	CASSLPHRELNYNEQFF	TGTGCCAGCAGCTTACCTCACAGGGAACTCAACTACAATGAGCAGTTCTTC
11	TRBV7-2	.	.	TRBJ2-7	CASSSYYEQYF	TGTGCCAGCAGCTCCTACTACGAGCAGTACTTC
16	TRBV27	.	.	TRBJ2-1	CASTRSQGRGYNEQFF	TGTGCCAGCACGAGATCACAGGGTCGAGGGTACAATGAGCAGTTCTTC
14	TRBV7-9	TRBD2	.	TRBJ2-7	CASSLGGSPYEQYF	TGTGCCAGCAGCTTAGGCGGGAGCCCCTACGAGCAGTACTTC
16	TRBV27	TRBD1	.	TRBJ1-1	CASSLLWDRARQEAFF	TGTGCCAGCAGTTTACTGTGGGACAGGGCTCGCCAAGAAGCTTTCTTT
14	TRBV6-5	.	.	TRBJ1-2	CASRTYTGSVGYTF	TGTGCCAGCAGGACCTATACAGGGTCAGTTGGCTACACCTTC
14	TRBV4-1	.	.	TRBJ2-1	CASSPASPYNEQFF	TGCGCCAGCAGCCCCGCGAGTCCGTACAATGAGCAGTTCTTC
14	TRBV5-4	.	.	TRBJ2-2	CASSLREGAGELFF	TGTGCCAGCAGCTTGAGGGAGGGGGCCGGGGAGCTGTTTTTT
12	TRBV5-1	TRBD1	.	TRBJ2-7	CASWDSLYEQYF	TGCGCCAGCTGGGACAGCCTCTACGAGCAGTACTTC
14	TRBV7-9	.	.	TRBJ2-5	CASSLSRLQETQYF	TGTGCCAGCAGCTTAAGCCGGTTACAAGAGACCCAGTACTTC
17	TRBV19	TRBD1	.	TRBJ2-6	CASSMKGQGYGANVLTF	TGTGCCAGTAGTATGAAGGGACAGGGTTATGGGGCCAACGTCCTGACTTTC
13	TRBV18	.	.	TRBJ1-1	CASSLDQNTEAFF	TGTGCCAGCTCCCTAGACCAGAACACTGAAGCTTTCTTT
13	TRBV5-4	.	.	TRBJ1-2	CASSPDSNYGYTF	TGTGCCAGCAGCCCGGACAGTAACTATGGCTACACCTTC
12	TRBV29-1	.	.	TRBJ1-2	CSVLEGSYGYTF	TGCAGCGTTCTAGAGGGATCCTATGGCTACACCTTC
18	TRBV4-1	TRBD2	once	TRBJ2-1	CASSLRLAGGPRYNEQFF	TGCGCCAGCAGCCTCCGACTAGCGGGAGGGCCAAGGTACAATGAGCAGTTCTTC
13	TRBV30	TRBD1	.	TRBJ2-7	CAWGADRGNEQYF	TGTGCCTGGGGTGCGGACAGGGGGAACGAGCAGTACTTC
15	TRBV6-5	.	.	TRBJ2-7	CASSYSWTPMYEQYF	TGTGCCAGCAGTTACTCTTGGACACCCATGTACGAGCAGTACTTC
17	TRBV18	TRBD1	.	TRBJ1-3	CASSRTGTGGLGNTIYF	TGTGCCAGCTCACGTACCGGGACAGGGGGCCTCGGAAACACCATATATTTT
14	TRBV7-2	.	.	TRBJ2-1	CASSFAAGSNEQFF	TGTGCCAGCAGCTTTGCGGCGGGGTCCAATGAGCAGTTCTTC
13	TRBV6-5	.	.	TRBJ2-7	CASSPTETYEQYF	TGTGCCAGCAGCCCGACAGAAACCTACGAGCAGTACTTC
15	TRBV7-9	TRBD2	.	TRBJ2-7	CASSPFSGRLYEQYF	TGTGCCAGCAGCCCTTTTAGCGGGAGGCTATACGAGCAGTACTTC
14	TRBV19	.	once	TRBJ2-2	CASTWDTNTGELFF	TGTGCCAGTACGTGGGACACGAACACCGGGGAGCTGTTTTTT
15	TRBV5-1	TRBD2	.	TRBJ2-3	CASRPTSGRSDTQYF	TGCGCCAGCAGACCGACTAGCGGGAGATCGGATACGCAGTATTTT
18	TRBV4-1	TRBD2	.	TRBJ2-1	CASSQEQGTSGRDNEQFF	TGCGCCAGCAGCCAAGAGCAGGGGACTAGCGGGAGGGACAATGAGCAGTTCTTC
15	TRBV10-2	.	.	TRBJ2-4	CASGLSLNELSIQYF	TGCGCCAGTGGGCTGTCCCTTAATGAGTTGAGCATTCAGTACTTC
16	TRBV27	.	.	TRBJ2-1	CASSLWSGPGHNEQFF	TGTGCCAGCAGTTTATGGTCGGGTCCGGGTCACAATGAGCAGTTCTTC